Below are 24 T cell receptor beta chains sequenced from a single sample in a study of T cell responses to AZD1222 COVID-19 vaccine listed by TCRdb under 2021. Per the publication, the time point label means: sample from adult after SARS-CoV-2 infection, after symptom onset. Libraries came from the immunoSEQ multiplex PCR assay. This immuneACCESS table, as held by TCRdb, lists in-frame sequences with V and J called but not all clones. Of the missing ones, under half trace to an unresolved V gene in checked studies; the others have no known cause. Across this sample there are 150,000 to 180,000 clones, with approximately 91% seen only once. Together, the top ten hold roughly 6.9% of the sample. Sample: peripheral blood, taken after recovery from COVID-19. The receptor set was obtained from an adult who had recovered from COVID-19.

The J gene is TRBJ1-1, the V gene TRBV7-9; D perhaps matches TRBD1 (5 bases). V was shortened by 7 bases and J by 4 bases, with 16 bases between the two germline ends. Looked up from germline, CDR1 is SEHNR and CDR2 is FQNEAQ (reference sequence). The CDR3 totals 14 residues. The CDR3 DNA reads as TGTGCCAGCACCTCCAAGGGACCATTCACTGAAGCTTTCTTT. The encoded protein is CASTSKGPFTEAFF.

This clone showed up just once. V usage is TRBV18 and J usage is TRBJ2-5; D gene unclear. The V gene lost 2 bases and the J gene lost 4 bases, with 8 bases spanning the gap. Germline loops: CDR1 KGHSH, CDR2 LQKENI. The CDR3 runs 13 residues. CDR3 residues: CASSPSLRETQYF. CDR3 in DNA: TGTGCCAGCTCACCATCGCTTCGAGAGACCCAGTACTTC.

J is TRBJ2-5 and V is TRBV9; the D is unclear. The CDR3 runs 15 residues. Deletions cut 0 bases from V and 1 base from J, with 10 bases between. Germline CDR1 and CDR2: SGDLS and YYNGEE. This CDR3 is CASSVGSGVQETQYF. As DNA, the CDR3 is TGTGCCAGCAGCGTAGGATCAGGCGTCCAAGAGACCCAGTACTTC.

This chain uses TRBV7-9 with TRBJ1-1; D remains unclear. CDR3 size: 12 residues. The V and J ends lost 5 bases and 7 bases respectively, with 11 bases between them. Germline CDR1 SEHNR, CDR2 FQNEAQ (reference sequence). The CDR3 region is CASSRLTDEAFF. In DNA form, the CDR3 reads TGTGCCAGCAGCCGACTGACGGATGAAGCTTTCTTT.

The J gene is TRBJ1-1, the V gene TRBV12-1. TRBV12-1 is assigned pseudogene status. CDR3 length: 14 amino acids. The CDR3 spells CASSFSLENTEAFF. In nucleotides, the CDR3 is TGTGCCAGCAGCTTTTCACTGGAGAACACTGAAGCTTTCTTT.

The chain has TRBV10-1 and TRBJ2-1; no firm D call. This CDR3 spans 12 amino acids. From germline, CDR1 is WNHNN and CDR2 SYGVQD (reference sequence). The V end was cut by 6 bases, the J end by 6 bases, with 9 bases between. The CDR3 DNA sequence: TGCGCCAGCAGGCCGGAGTTCAATGAGCAGTTCTTC. Protein product: CASRPEFNEQFF.

Remarks on this clone: Other DNA sequences from this sample encode an identical CDR3 as well. V usage is TRBV2 and J usage is TRBJ2-7; 7 nucleotides agree with TRBD1. The CDR3 length is 12 residues. Germline CDR1 and CDR2: SNHLY and FYNNEI. Trimming took 5 bases from V and 6 from J; bases not matched to a gene: 4. CDR3 nucleotide sequence: TGTGCCAGCAGTCCCACAGGGGCCGAGCAGTACTTC. Protein sequence: CASSPTGAEQYF.

A few counts support this clone. The J gene is TRBJ2-5, the V gene TRBV12-3 or TRBV12-4; D unresolved. The CDR3 is made up of 13 amino acids. V was trimmed by 5 bases and J by 1 base, leaving 8 bases between them. CDR3 DNA: TGTGCCAGCAGTATGAGGAGCCAAGAGACCCAGTACTTC. Encoded protein: CASSMRSQETQYF.

The chain is built from TRBV19 and TRBJ1-2; D is uncertain. CDR3 length: 16 amino acids. CDR1 is LNHDA, CDR2 SQIVND, per germline (reference sequence). Trimming left V 4 bases short and J 2 bases short, with 17 bases between. The CDR3: CASSTVSTAFNYGYTF. In DNA, the CDR3 is TGTGCCAGTAGTACCGTTTCGACGGCATTCAACTATGGCTACACCTTC.

The gene calls are TRBV7-6 and TRBJ1-4; D is ambiguous. This CDR3 contains 14 residues. Germline V gives CDR1 SGHVS, CDR2 FNYEAQ. V was pared by 4 bases and J by 0 bases, with 6 bases between. The CDR3 coding sequence is TGTGCCAGCAGCTCGCAGCCAACTAATGAAAAACTGTTTTTT. This encodes CASSSQPTNEKLFF. Drawing the rest from reference TRBV7-6 and TRBJ1-4, the complete variable domain is GAGVSQSPRYKVTKRGQDVALRCDPISGHVSLYWYRQALGQGPEFLTYFNYEAQQDKSGLPNDRFSAERPEGSISTLTIQRTEQRDSAMYRCASSSQPTNEKLFFGSGTQLSVL.

This clone was detected once. The chain employs TRBV7-2 and TRBJ2-2; TRBD2 matches 12 bases. V dropped 1 base and J dropped 6; count of bases not matched to a gene: 3. Germline CDR1 is SGHTA and CDR2 is FQGNSA. CDR3 length equals 16 residues. The CDR3 loop reads CASSLGLAGGPGELFF. The CDR3 nucleotides read TGTGCCAGCAGCTTAGGGCTAGCGGGGGGGCCCGGGGAGCTGTTTTTT.

The chain combines TRBV18 with TRBJ1-4; D call uncertain. Trimming left V 0 bases short and J 0 bases short, with 5 bases between. Germline CDR1 KGHSH, CDR2 LQKENI. The CDR3 length is 15 residues. The CDR3 DNA is TGTGCCAGCTCACCACCGGTAACAACTAATGAAAAACTGTTTTTT. It is translated as CASSPPVTTNEKLFF. Full variable domain (missing parts from reference TRBV18 and TRBJ1-4): NAGVMQNPRHLVRRRGQEARLRCSPMKGHSHVYWYRQLPEEGLKFMVYLQKENIIDESGMPKERFSAEFPKEGPSILRIQQVVRGDSAAYFCASSPPVTTNEKLFFGSGTQLSVL.

The gene calls are TRBV7-9 and TRBJ2-5; D is possibly TRBD1 or TRBD2 (5 bases each). Per the germline V gene, CDR1 is SEHNR and CDR2 is FQNEAQ (reference sequence). The CDR3 loop spans 13 amino acids. Deletions cut 6 bases from V and 5 bases from J, with 13 bases between. The CDR3 bases are TGTGCCAGCAGTTCGGGGCTTTGGGAGACCCAGTACTTC. Translated, it gives CASSSGLWETQYF.

The chain employs TRBV19 and TRBJ1-1; D is possibly TRBD1 (5 bases). This CDR3 has 14 amino acids. From germline, CDR1 is LNHDA and CDR2 SQIVND (reference sequence). The V end lost 7 bases, the J end lost 1 base, and 13 bases lay between the germline ends. CDR3 sequence reads: CASTLGTANTEAFF. The CDR3 DNA reads as TGTGCCAGTACCCTTGGGACGGCGAACACTGAAGCTTTCTTT.

This sequence joins TRBV7-9 and TRBJ2-5, with D possibly TRBD1 on 6 matching bases. Trimming shortened V by 1 base and J by 5 bases, and 11 bases separated the two germline ends. Germline CDR1 SEHNR, CDR2 FQNEAQ (reference sequence). This CDR3 is built from 14 residues. As DNA, the CDR3 is TGTGCCAGCAGCTTAGGAAGGGGGATCGAGACCCAGTACTTC. Translated, it gives CASSLGRGIETQYF.

The chain combines TRBV21-1 with TRBJ2-1; TRBD2 reflects the table's D call only, with no check against the DNA. TRBV21-1 is given as a pseudogene. The CDR3 contains 17 residues. Written as DNA, the CDR3 is TGTGCCAGCAGCAGAATGGGACTACCAGTCTCCTACAATGAGCAGTTCTTC. Amino acids: CASSRMGLPVSYNEQFF.

The chain couples TRBV2 to TRBJ2-7, with D possibly being TRBD1 (5 bases). Per germline, CDR1 SNHLY and CDR2 FYNNEI. Trimming removed 7 bases at V and 0 bases at J, with 13 bases between. The CDR3 extends over 14 amino acids. The CDR3 region has the DNA TGTGCCAGCAATAAGGGGATATACTCCTACGAGCAGTACTTC. Protein sequence: CASNKGIYSYEQYF.

This clone came up a few times. This rearrangement joins TRBV25-1 to TRBJ2-7; 7 bases map to TRBD1. CDR1 and CDR2 from the germline V gene are MGHDK and SYGVNS. This CDR3 region has 13 residues. V dropped 1 base and J dropped 3; count of bases not matched to a gene: 0. The DNA of the CDR3 is TGTGCCAGCAGTGAATGGACAGGCTACGAGCAGTACTTC. This encodes CASSEWTGYEQYF.

The chain joins TRBV10-3 to TRBJ2-7; possible D gene TRBD2, 5 bases. This CDR3 has 16 residues. The germline V and J ends were trimmed by 4 bases and 7 bases, with 23 bases remaining between them. Germline assignment: CDR1 ENHRY and CDR2 SYGVKD. This CDR3 is CAISGATTRTNGEQYF. Written as DNA, the CDR3 is TGTGCCATCAGTGGGGCGACTACGAGGACGAATGGGGAGCAGTACTTC.

The V gene is TRBV7-2, the J gene TRBJ2-7; TRBD1 is a possible D gene (6 bases). Germline V gene sequence: CDR1 SGHTA, CDR2 FQGNSA. Trimming cost V 4 bases and J 2 bases, with 9 bases left between them. The CDR3 has 13 amino acids. CDR3 in DNA: TGTGCCAGCAGCTGGGGACACCCCTACGAGCAGTACTTC. It codes for CASSWGHPYEQYF.

The chain recombines TRBV7-9 with TRBJ2-3; perhaps TRBD2 as D (5 bases). The CDR3 has 14 amino acids. The germline V gene has CDR1 SEHNR and CDR2 FQNEAQ (reference sequence). V lost 4 bases to trimming and J lost 0 bases, with 8 bases between them. CDR3 amino acids: CASSWSGSTDTQYF. The CDR3 nucleotides are TGTGCCAGCAGCTGGAGCGGAAGCACAGATACGCAGTATTTT.

The J gene is TRBJ1-5, the V gene TRBV5-1, with D hard to call. Trimming took off 0 bases at V and 1 base at J, with 2 bases between the two ends. Looked up from germline, CDR1 is SGHRS and CDR2 is YFSETQ. The CDR3 extends over 13 amino acids. For the CDR3, the DNA is TGCGCCAGCAGCTTGGCCAGCAATCAGCCCCAGCATTTT. Translated, it gives CASSLASNQPQHF.

The rearrangement uses TRBV3-1 (or the pseudogene TRBV3-2) and TRBJ1-4; D possibly corresponds to TRBD1 (6 bases). V was pared by 4 bases and J by 6 bases, with 12 bases between. CDR3 size: 14 residues. Germline V gene lookup returns CDR1 LGHDT and CDR2 YNNKEL (reference sequence). The DNA for the CDR3 is TGTGCCAGCAGCCCCGGGACAAGAGATGAAAAACTGTTTTTT. It codes for CASSPGTRDEKLFF.

V usage is TRBV7-2 and J usage is TRBJ1-4; possibly TRBD1 for D (6 bases). CDR3 length: 15 residues. Deletions cut 5 bases from V and 7 bases from J, with 17 bases between. Per the germline V gene, CDR1 is SGHTA and CDR2 is FQGNSA. CDR3 DNA sequence: TGTGCCAGCAGCGTTCTCGGGACAAATTCTGAAAAACTGTTTTTT. Protein sequence: CASSVLGTNSEKLFF. The full variable domain, completed using reference TRBV7-2 and TRBJ1-4, is GAGVSQSPSNKVTEKGKDVELRCDPISGHTALYWYRQSLGQGLEFLIYFQGNSAPDKSGLPSDRFSAERTGGSVSTLTIQRTQQEDSAVYLCASSVLGTNSEKLFFGSGTQLSVL.